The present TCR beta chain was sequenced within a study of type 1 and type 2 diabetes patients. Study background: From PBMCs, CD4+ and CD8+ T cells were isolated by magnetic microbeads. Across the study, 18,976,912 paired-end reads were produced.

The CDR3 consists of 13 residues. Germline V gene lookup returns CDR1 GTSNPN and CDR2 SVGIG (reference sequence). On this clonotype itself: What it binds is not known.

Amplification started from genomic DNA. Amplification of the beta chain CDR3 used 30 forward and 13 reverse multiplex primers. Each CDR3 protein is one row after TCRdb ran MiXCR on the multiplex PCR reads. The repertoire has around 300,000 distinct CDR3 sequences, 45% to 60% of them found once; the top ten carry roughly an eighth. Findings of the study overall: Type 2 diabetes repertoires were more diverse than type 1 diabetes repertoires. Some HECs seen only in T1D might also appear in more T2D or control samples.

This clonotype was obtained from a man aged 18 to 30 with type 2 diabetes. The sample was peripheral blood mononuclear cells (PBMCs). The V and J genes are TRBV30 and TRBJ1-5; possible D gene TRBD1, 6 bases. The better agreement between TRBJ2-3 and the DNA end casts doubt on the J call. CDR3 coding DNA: TGTGCCTGGTCCCAGGGGAGAGGACAGCCCCAGTATTTT. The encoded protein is CAWSQGRGQPQYF.